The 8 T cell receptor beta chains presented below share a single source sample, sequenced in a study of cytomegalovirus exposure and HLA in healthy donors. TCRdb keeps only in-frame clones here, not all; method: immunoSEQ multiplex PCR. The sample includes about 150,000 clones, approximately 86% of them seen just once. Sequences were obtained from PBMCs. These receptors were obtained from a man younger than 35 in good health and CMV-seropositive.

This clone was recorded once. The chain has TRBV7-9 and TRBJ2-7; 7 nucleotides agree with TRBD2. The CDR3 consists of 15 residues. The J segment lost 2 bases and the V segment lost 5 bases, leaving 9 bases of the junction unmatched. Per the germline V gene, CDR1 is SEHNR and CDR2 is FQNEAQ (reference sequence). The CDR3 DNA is TGTGCCAGCAGCGACCAGCGGGGACCCCCCTACGAGCAGTACTTC. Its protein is CASSDQRGPPYEQYF.

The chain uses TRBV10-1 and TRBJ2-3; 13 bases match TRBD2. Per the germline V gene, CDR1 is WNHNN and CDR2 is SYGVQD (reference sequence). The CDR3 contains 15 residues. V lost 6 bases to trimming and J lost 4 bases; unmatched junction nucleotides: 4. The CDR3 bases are TGCGCCAGCAGAACTAGCGGGAGGGTCCCAGATACGCAGTATTTT. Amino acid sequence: CASRTSGRVPDTQYF.

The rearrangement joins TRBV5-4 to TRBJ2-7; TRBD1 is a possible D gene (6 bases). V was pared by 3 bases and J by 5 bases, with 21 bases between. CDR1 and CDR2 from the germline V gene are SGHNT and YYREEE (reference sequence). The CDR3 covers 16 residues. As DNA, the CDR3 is TGTGCCAGCAGCTCCCCCCCCGGGACAAAGTCCCACGAGCAGTACTTC. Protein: CASSSPPGTKSHEQYF.

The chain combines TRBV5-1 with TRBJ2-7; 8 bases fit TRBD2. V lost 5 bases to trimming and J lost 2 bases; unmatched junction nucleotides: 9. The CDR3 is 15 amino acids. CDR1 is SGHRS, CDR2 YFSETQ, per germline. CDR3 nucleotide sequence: TGCGCCAGCAGGGGTGGTAGCGGGGCGACCTACGAGCAGTACTTC. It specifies CASRGGSGATYEQYF.

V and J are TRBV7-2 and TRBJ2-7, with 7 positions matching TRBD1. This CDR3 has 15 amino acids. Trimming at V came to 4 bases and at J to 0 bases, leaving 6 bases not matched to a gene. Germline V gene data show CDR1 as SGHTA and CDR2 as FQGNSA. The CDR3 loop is CASSSGQPGSYEQYF. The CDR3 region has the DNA TGTGCCAGCAGCTCGGGACAGCCCGGCTCCTACGAGCAGTACTTC.

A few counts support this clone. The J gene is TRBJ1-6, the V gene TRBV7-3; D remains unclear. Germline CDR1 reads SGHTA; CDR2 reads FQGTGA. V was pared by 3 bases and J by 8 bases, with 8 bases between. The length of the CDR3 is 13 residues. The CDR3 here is CASSFSEDSPLHF. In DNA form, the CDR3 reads TGTGCCAGCAGCTTCAGTGAGGATTCACCCCTCCACTTT.

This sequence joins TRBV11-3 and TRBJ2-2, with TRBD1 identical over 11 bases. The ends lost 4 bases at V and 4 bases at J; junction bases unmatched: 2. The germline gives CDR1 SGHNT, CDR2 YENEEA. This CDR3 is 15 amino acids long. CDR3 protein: CASSSGQGATGELFF. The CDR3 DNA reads TGTGCCAGCAGCTCAGGACAGGGGGCCACCGGGGAGCTGTTTTTT.

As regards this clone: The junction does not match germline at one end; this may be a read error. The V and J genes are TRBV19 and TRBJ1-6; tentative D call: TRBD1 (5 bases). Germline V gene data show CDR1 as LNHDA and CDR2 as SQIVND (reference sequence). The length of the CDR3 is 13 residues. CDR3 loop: CASSGAYNSPLHF. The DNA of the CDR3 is TGTGCCAGTAGTGGGGCCTACAATTCACCCCTCCACTTT.